These T cell receptor beta chains were read from a single sample in a study of vaccination and CD4 T cells after COVID-19. TCRdb passed the PCR reads through MiXCR, listing each CDR3 protein once. The table shows tens of thousands of distinct CDR3 sequences, with 49% occurring only once. Material: CD4+ T cells from blood, obtained about 7 months after SARS-CoV-2 vaccination. The receptor set was obtained from a human donor who had recovered from COVID-19. Each CDR3 is given with its conserved first and last residue. Each record gives: J gene, clone size, V gene, D gene, CDR3 DNA, CDR3 protein. A D gene is named only where the DNA matches it firmly. Rows give clone size only sometimes, using once, few, many, or a class for an expanded clone.

TRBJ1-2	few	TRBV19	TRBD1	TGTGCCAGTAGTCCACCCTCGACAGGGAGAGGAGCCTATGGCTACACCTTC	CASSPPSTGRGAYGYTF
TRBJ2-2	NA	TRBV7-2	NA	TGTGCCAGCAGCTTAAGGTTCGGGGACTCGACCGGGGAGCTGTTTTTT	CASSLRFGDSTGELFF
TRBJ2-3	NA	TRBV21-1	NA	TGTGCCAGCAGTCACCCTTACTCGGGGGAGGGGGGAGATACGCAGTATTTT	CASSHPYSGEGGDTQYF
TRBJ2-1	NA	TRBV21-1	NA	TGTGCCAGCAGGGTACTAGCGGGAGGGAACAATGAGCAGTTCTTC	CASRVLAGGNNEQFF
TRBJ1-1	NA	TRBV21-1	NA	TGTGCCAGCACCAAGCCCCTCCGGGACCCCCGCGGAGGAATGAACACTGAAGCTTTCTTT	CASTKPLRDPRGGMNTEAFF
TRBJ2-1	once	TRBV18	TRBD1	TGTGCCAGCTCACGGGGGACAGGGGACAATGAGCAGTTCTTC	CASSRGTGDNEQFF
TRBJ1-5	NA	TRBV6-2/TRBV6-3	NA	TGTGCCAGCAAAACTGGACGGCGGGCCAATCAGCCCCAGCATTTT	CASKTGRRANQPQHF
TRBJ2-1	NA	TRBV20-1	NA	TGCAGTGCTAGAGATCTCGGCAGGGTGACTGAGCAGTTCTTC	CSARDLGRVTEQFF
TRBJ2-1	NA	TRBV20-1	TRBD2	TGCAGTGCTCAGAGCGGGAGGTGGTACAATGAGCAGTTCTTC	CSAQSGRWYNEQFF
TRBJ1-1	NA	TRBV7-8	NA	TGTGCCAGCAGCCCTCATGAACATGAAGCTTTCTTT	CASSPHEHEAFF
TRBJ2-5	NA	TRBV6-9	TRBD2	TGTGCCAGCAGTTACGTCCCGGGACTAGCGGATTTACGAGAGACCCAGTACTTC	CASSYVPGLADLRETQYF
TRBJ2-2	NA	TRBV6-1	NA	TGTGCCAGCAGGGTTGGCCCCGGGGAGCTGTTTTTT	CASRVGPGELFF
TRBJ2-7	NA	TRBV20-1	TRBD2	TGCAGTGCTAGAGAAGGAGCGGGAGCCATAGACGAGCAGTACTTC	CSAREGAGAIDEQYF
TRBJ2-5	NA	TRBV28	NA	TGTGCCAGCAGCCCGGGCAGAGAGACCCAGTACTTC	CASSPGRETQYF
TRBJ2-3	NA	TRBV20-1	NA	TGCAGTGCTAGACTGTTTAGCACAGATACGCAGTATTTT	CSARLFSTDTQYF
TRBJ2-4	few	TRBV20-1	NA	TGCAGTGCTAGAATTGTCGGGGGGCTAGTCAAAAACATTCAGTACTTC	CSARIVGGLVKNIQYF
TRBJ2-3	NA	TRBV15	NA	TGTGCCACCAGCTCCCGCCAACCTAGCGAGTGGACAGATACGCAGTATTTT	CATSSRQPSEWTDTQYF
TRBJ2-1	NA	TRBV7-9	NA	TGTGCCAGCAGCCAGGGGATCGGGACTACCGTTGAGCAGTTCTTC	CASSQGIGTTVEQFF
TRBJ1-2	few	TRBV5-4	NA	TGTGCCAGCGGGGGTATGGGAGGGATTGGCTACACCTTC	CASGGMGGIGYTF
TRBJ1-2	NA	TRBV6-1	NA	TGTGCCAGCAGTGCACGTAGGGGCCGGGGCTACACCTTC	CASSARRGRGYTF
TRBJ2-5	few	TRBV6-1	TRBD2	TGTGCCAGCAGTGAGGAGGCGGGGGGACAAGAGACCCAGTACTTC	CASSEEAGGQETQYF
TRBJ1-1	NA	TRBV5-1	TRBD1	TGCGCCAGCAGCCCTCAGACAGGGTCCATGAACACTGAAGCTTTCTTT	CASSPQTGSMNTEAFF
TRBJ2-5	NA	TRBV14	NA	TGTGCCAGCAGCCAAGCTTTGGGGGCGCAAGAGACCCAGTACTTC	CASSQALGAQETQYF
TRBJ2-7	NA	TRBV20-1	NA	TGCAGTGCTCGTGACAGGCTGGACCGTTACGAGCAGTACTTC	CSARDRLDRYEQYF
TRBJ1-5	few	TRBV15	NA	TGTGCCACCAGCAGAGCCCCTCGGCCAGGGTTCAATCAGCCCCAGCATTTT	CATSRAPRPGFNQPQHF
TRBJ1-2	NA	TRBV6-2/TRBV6-3	NA	TGTGCCAGCAAAATGGACAGCAGCTATGGCTACACCTTC	CASKMDSSYGYTF
TRBJ2-3	NA	TRBV20-1	TRBD2	TGCAGTGCTTTACGGGGGGAGGGCCTCCAAGAGGCAGATACGCAGTATTTT	CSALRGEGLQEADTQYF
TRBJ2-3	few	TRBV7-3	TRBD1	TGTGCCAGCAGCGCCCGACAGGGGGGTAAGGGAACGCAGTATTTT	CASSARQGGKGTQYF
TRBJ1-5	NA	TRBV7-8	NA	TGTGCCAGCAGCTTATGGGACGGTTTCAATCAGCCCCAGCATTTT	CASSLWDGFNQPQHF
TRBJ2-1	NA	TRBV19	TRBD2	TGTGCCAGTAGCTTAGCGGGAGAAGGGTCCTACAATGAGCAGTTCTTC	CASSLAGEGSYNEQFF
TRBJ1-1	few	TRBV28	TRBD1	TGTGCCAGCAGTCCCCATGACAGGGCAACTGAAGCTTTCTTT	CASSPHDRATEAFF
TRBJ2-1	NA	TRBV25-1	TRBD2	TGTGCCAGCTCCGGACTAGCGGGCGACAATGAGCAGTTCTTC	CASSGLAGDNEQFF
TRBJ2-1	NA	TRBV6-1	NA	TGTGCCAGCAAGACCCTTTTGTCCGGCAATGAGCAGTTCTTC	CASKTLLSGNEQFF
TRBJ1-5	few	TRBV20-1	NA	TGCAGTGCTAGAGACAGCGAGTATCAGCCCCAGCATTTT	CSARDSEYQPQHF
TRBJ2-7	NA	TRBV7-2	TRBD1	TGTGCCAGCAGCTCTCGGACAGGGGTCTATGAGCAGTACTTC	CASSSRTGVYEQYF
TRBJ2-3	few	TRBV7-3	TRBD2	TGTGCCAGCAGCTTAGGCCTAGCGGGAGTTACAGATACGCAGTATTTT	CASSLGLAGVTDTQYF
TRBJ1-2	few	TRBV6-9	TRBD1	TGTGCCAGGGGTCTGGCCGGGACAGGGGAACGGTATGGCTACACCTTC	CARGLAGTGERYGYTF
TRBJ2-3	NA	TRBV6-1	TRBD2	TGTGCCAGCAGTCCCCGGACTAGGAGCACAGATACGCAGTATTTT	CASSPRTRSTDTQYF
TRBJ1-1	few	TRBV6-5	NA	TGTGCCAGCAGTTATCCGTACACTGAAGCTTTCTTT	CASSYPYTEAFF